These 30 T cell receptor beta chains were all obtained from the same sample, sequenced in a study of brain T cells in children with intractable seizures listed by TCRdb under 2021. Reading the label with the study, this specimen's time point is: resected brain tissue, or blood drawn just prior to surgery. Library prep was done by the immunoSEQ multiplex PCR assay. In TCRdb, the immuneACCESS table is reduced to in-frame sequences with V and J assigned. These tables do not hold every clone; where another copy was compared, an unresolved V gene accounts for under half, and the others remain unexplained. The sample table holds approximately 40,000 clones, of which 90% were seen once. Together, the top ten hold roughly 6.5% of the sample. Source: peripheral blood, taken at surgery. Source of these receptors: a girl between 2 and 10 years old with tuberous sclerosis and intractable seizures.

This chain links TRBV6-5 with TRBJ2-7; 7 nucleotides line up with TRBD1. This CDR3 comprises 12 residues. Germline CDR1 reads MNHEY; CDR2 reads SVGAGI. V lost 8 bases and J lost 4; bases outside the gene matches: 5. This chain's CDR3 is CASDRTGYEQYV. DNA of the CDR3: TGTGCCAGCGATCGGACAGGTTACGAGCAGTACGTC.

The CDR3 region is CASSADRGSNEKLFF. As DNA, the CDR3 is TGTGCCAGCAGTGCAGACAGGGGTAGTAATGAAAAACTGTTTTTT. The rearrangement links TRBV2 to TRBJ1-4; 8 bases fit TRBD1. The CDR3 consists of 15 residues. Germline lookup yields CDR1 SNHLY and CDR2 FYNNEI. V gave up 4 bases and J gave up 4 bases; unmatched junction bases: 5.

V is TRBV13 and J is TRBJ2-7; D tentatively reads TRBD1 or TRBD2 (6 bases each). CDR1 and CDR2 from the germline V gene are PRHDT and FYEKMQ (reference sequence). V lost 5 bases to trimming and J lost 3 bases, with 11 bases between them. The CDR3 length is 13 residues. CDR3 sequence: CASSLKGGYEQYF. In nucleotides, the CDR3 is TGTGCCAGCAGCCTCAAGGGGGGCTACGAGCAGTACTTC. Full variable domain (missing parts from reference TRBV13 and TRBJ2-7): AAGVIQSPRHLIKEKRETATLKCYPIPRHDTVYWYQQGPGQDPQFLISFYEKMQSDKGSIPDRFSAQQFSDYHSELNMSSLELGDSALYFCASSLKGGYEQYFGPGTRLTVT.

The count of this clone is one. Here the CDR3 reads CASTQPAGIKGRSTDTQYF. CDR3 DNA: TGTGCCAGTACCCAACCAGCGGGCATAAAGGGAAGAAGCACAGATACGCAGTATTTT. The chain carries TRBV19 and TRBJ2-3; possible D gene TRBD2, 6 bases. The CDR3 covers 19 residues. The V end lost 7 bases, the J end lost 0 bases, and 26 bases lay between the germline ends. The germline V gene encodes CDR1 LNHDA and CDR2 SQIVND (reference sequence).

This chain connects TRBV27 to TRBJ2-1, with D possibly being TRBD2 (6 bases). The CDR3 totals 15 residues. Germline V gene data show CDR1 as MNHEY and CDR2 as SMNVEV (reference sequence). V lost 3 bases and J lost 6, with 15 bases in between. The CDR3, as DNA: TGTGCCAGCAGTTTGAGAGCGGGCCTAGGCAATGAGCAGTTCTTC. Protein: CASSLRAGLGNEQFF.

The table lists this clone with a count of one. The rearrangement joins TRBV2 to TRBJ2-4; D may be TRBD1 or TRBD2 (5 bases each). CDR3 length: 14 residues. From germline, CDR1 is SNHLY and CDR2 FYNNEI. The V and J ends lost 1 base and 8 bases respectively, with 12 bases between them. This chain's CDR3 is CASSEGGVVDIQYF. The CDR3 region has the DNA TGTGCCAGCAGTGAAGGAGGGGTTGTAGACATTCAGTACTTC.

This chain joins TRBV19 and TRBJ2-7; weak D call: TRBD2 (5 bases). This CDR3 is 15 amino acids long. The V gene lost 5 bases and the J gene lost 2 bases, with 16 bases spanning the gap. Germline V CDR1 and CDR2: LNHDA, SQIVND (reference sequence). CDR3 nucleotide sequence: TGTGCCAGTAGTCTGACGCCGGGATACACCTACGAGCAGTACTTC. It translates to CASSLTPGYTYEQYF.

This clone has only one observation. V gene TRBV24-1 combines with J gene TRBJ2-3, with TRBD1 matching over 10 bases. Germline V gene sequence: CDR1 KGHDR, CDR2 SFDVKD. Trimming took 9 bases from V and 5 from J; bases not matched to a gene: 4. The CDR3 runs 13 residues. CDR3 coding DNA: TGTGCCACCTCCCGGACAGGGGGAGATACGCAGTATTTT. Its protein is CATSRTGGDTQYF.

The rearrangement joins TRBV9 to TRBJ2-1; 14 bases agree with TRBD2. J was trimmed by 8 bases and V by 4 bases; bases with no gene match: 8. Germline-derived CDR1 and CDR2 are SGDLS and YYNGEE. The CDR3 covers 16 residues. CDR3 loop: CASSQGLAGAGDEQFF. Written as DNA, the CDR3 is TGTGCCAGCAGCCAGGGACTAGCGGGGGCCGGGGATGAGCAGTTCTTC.

The chain has TRBV24-1 and TRBJ2-1, with D maybe TRBD1 (6 bases). V was pared by 5 bases and J by 4 bases, with 14 bases between. CDR1 KGHDR and CDR2 SFDVKD come from the germline V gene. The CDR3 has 15 amino acids. The chain's CDR3 is CATSVGAGDYNEQFF. Written as DNA, the CDR3 is TGTGCCACCAGTGTGGGGGCCGGGGATTACAATGAGCAGTTCTTC.

The chain joins TRBV10-3 to TRBJ1-4, with D possibly matching TRBD1 (5 bases). The CDR3 consists of 13 residues. The germline V gene encodes CDR1 ENHRY and CDR2 SYGVKD. The ends were cut back, 2 bases at V and 6 bases at J, with 7 bases in the middle. This CDR3 is CAISEGRDEKLFF. CDR3 coding DNA: TGTGCCATCAGTGAGGGCAGGGATGAAAAACTGTTTTTT.

V gene TRBV2 combines with J gene TRBJ2-5, with 9 positions matching TRBD2. The CDR3 spans 17 residues. The germline gives CDR1 SNHLY, CDR2 FYNNEI. With 6 bases clipped from V and 1 base from J, the junction kept 12 bases outside the gene matches. The CDR3 DNA sequence: TGTGCCAGCAGCCCCCTCCCGGGCGGGGGGGCCCAAGAGACCCAGTACTTC. This sequence encodes CASSPLPGGGAQETQYF.

This rearrangement joins TRBV20-1 to TRBJ1-2, with D possibly being TRBD1 (5 bases). Per germline, CDR1 DFQATT and CDR2 SNEGSKA (reference sequence). CDR3 length: 13 residues. V lost 3 bases and J 8 bases, leaving 16 bases between the germline ends. The CDR3 loop is CSASGQGLGGYTF. CDR3 coding DNA: TGCAGTGCTAGTGGGCAGGGTTTAGGGGGCTACACCTTC.

The genes are TRBV18 and TRBJ1-4; 11 bases line up with TRBD1. J lost 7 bases, V lost 3 bases, and 1 base had no gene match. Germline loops: CDR1 KGHSH, CDR2 LQKENI. The CDR3 consists of 14 residues. CDR3 sequence reads: CASSPGQGGEKLFF. CDR3 sequence (DNA): TGTGCCAGCTCACCGGGACAGGGGGGTGAAAAACTGTTTTTT.

The rearrangement links TRBV6-5 to TRBJ1-1, with D unresolved. Germline V gene data show CDR1 as MNHEY and CDR2 as SVGAGI. CDR3 length: 14 residues. Between the trimmed V and J ends, which lost 5 bases and 0 bases, there was a span of 10 bases. The CDR3, as DNA: TGTGCCAGCAGTCCCTCGTCAATGAACACTGAAGCTTTCTTT. Residues: CASSPSSMNTEAFF.

In its sample, this clone was seen once. The rearrangement joins TRBV5-1 to TRBJ2-2; the D gene is possibly TRBD1 (6 bases). The CDR3 spans 17 residues. CDR1 is SGHRS, CDR2 YFSETQ, per germline. V lost 6 bases and J lost 5, with 23 bases in between. The CDR3 region is CASTPPRGAFQTGELFF. In DNA, the CDR3 is TGCGCCAGCACCCCCCCCAGGGGCGCATTCCAAACCGGGGAGCTGTTTTTT.

This chain joins TRBV29-1 and TRBJ1-1; possibly TRBD1 for D (5 bases). V dropped 6 bases and J dropped 1 base, with 6 bases sitting between them. Germline loops: CDR1 SQVTM, CDR2 ANQGSEA. The CDR3 runs to 11 residues. This chain's CDR3 is CSVTENTEAFF. The CDR3 nucleotides are TGCAGCGTGACAGAGAACACTGAAGCTTTCTTT.

The V and J genes are TRBV2 and TRBJ2-3, with a tentative D call TRBD2 (7 bases). The V end lost 0 bases, the J end lost 10 bases, and 17 bases lay between the germline ends. Germline CDR1 and CDR2: SNHLY and FYNNEI. The CDR3 runs 15 residues. The DNA of the CDR3 is TGTGCCAGCAGTGAAGCATATCAGCGAGGGGGGGCGCAGTATTTT. Its protein product is CASSEAYQRGGAQYF. Full variable domain (missing parts from reference TRBV2 and TRBJ2-3): EPEVTQTPSHQVTQMGQEVILRCVPISNHLYFYWYRQILGQKVEFLVSFYNNEISEKSEIFDDQFSVERPDGSNFTLKIRSTKLEDSAMYFCASSEAYQRGGAQYFGPGTRLTVL.

This chain links TRBV2 with TRBJ1-6; unclear D gene. CDR3 length: 14 residues. With 2 bases removed from V and 8 bases from J, the gap between germline ends came to 10 bases. CDR1 SNHLY and CDR2 FYNNEI come from the germline V gene. CDR3 in amino acids: CASSERLGHSPLHF. The CDR3 DNA sequence: TGTGCCAGCAGTGAAAGGTTAGGGCATTCACCCCTCCACTTT. Variable domain in full (rest from reference TRBV2 and TRBJ1-6): EPEVTQTPSHQVTQMGQEVILRCVPISNHLYFYWYRQILGQKVEFLVSFYNNEISEKSEIFDDQFSVERPDGSNFTLKIRSTKLEDSAMYFCASSERLGHSPLHFGNGTRLTVT.

This rearrangement joins TRBV5-1 to TRBJ1-3; 7 bases align to TRBD1. CDR1 is SGHRS and CDR2 is YFSETQ in the germline V gene. Trimming took 4 bases from V and 3 from J; bases not matched to a gene: 10. The CDR3 runs to 16 residues. The CDR3 is CASSPQGSEGGNTIYF. The CDR3 coding sequence is TGCGCCAGCAGCCCACAGGGGTCCGAAGGTGGAAACACCATATATTTT.

V and J are TRBV10-2 and TRBJ1-4, with TRBD1 matching over 7 bases. The V segment lost 5 bases and the J segment 0 bases; nucleotides outside the gene matches: 9. This CDR3 has 17 amino acids. The germline gives CDR1 WSHSY, CDR2 SAAADI. CDR3 amino acids: CASSRTGLVATNEKLFF. The CDR3 DNA reads TGCGCCAGCAGTCGGACAGGTCTTGTAGCAACTAATGAAAAACTGTTTTTT.

The chain has TRBV30 and TRBJ2-3; 7 nucleotides agree with TRBD2. The J segment lost 8 bases and the V segment lost 2 bases, leaving 7 bases of the junction unmatched. CDR3 length equals 13 residues. CDR1 GTSNPN and CDR2 SVGIG come from the germline V gene (reference sequence). Here the CDR3 reads CAWSPLAVGTQYF. Here the CDR3 DNA reads TGTGCCTGGAGTCCGCTAGCGGTGGGTACGCAGTATTTT.

V is TRBV4-2 and J is TRBJ2-2; D unresolved. CDR1 LGHNA and CDR2 YNFKEQ come from the germline V gene. The CDR3 has 16 residues. V was clipped by 3 bases and J by 0 bases, with 11 bases between them. CDR3 nucleotides: TGTGCCAGCAGCCACGCCATACACTCGAACACCGGGGAGCTGTTTTTT. Its translation: CASSHAIHSNTGELFF.

This rearrangement joins TRBV11-3 to TRBJ2-2; 7 nucleotides line up with TRBD1. V was pared by 1 base and J by 2 bases, with 4 bases of the junction left unmatched. This CDR3 contains 16 residues. Germline loops: CDR1 SGHNT, CDR2 YENEEA. CDR3 sequence: CASSLVGQTNTGELFF. Written as DNA, the CDR3 is TGTGCCAGCAGCTTAGTGGGACAGACTAACACCGGGGAGCTGTTTTTT.

The chain links TRBV2 to TRBJ2-1; D is undetermined. Germline V gives CDR1 SNHLY, CDR2 FYNNEI. The CDR3 runs to 14 residues. Trimming left V 3 bases short and J 5 bases short, with 11 bases between. CDR3 loop: CASSDTQSHNEQFF. The CDR3 nucleotides are TGTGCCAGCAGTGACACCCAGTCTCACAATGAGCAGTTCTTC.

The chain joins TRBV5-1 to TRBJ1-2; a possible D gene is TRBD1 (5 bases). CDR3 size: 15 residues. Germline CDR1 and CDR2: SGHRS and YFSETQ. Trimming cost V 4 bases and J 4 bases, with 17 bases left between them. In DNA form, the CDR3 reads TGCGCCAGCAGCAAGGACACCGGGGCGAGCTATGGCTACACCTTC. It encodes CASSKDTGASYGYTF.

V usage is TRBV12-3 or TRBV12-4 and J usage is TRBJ1-2; no firm D call. Trimming left V 9 bases short and J 5 bases short, with 13 bases between. There are 12 residues in the CDR3. This CDR3 is CASTLVGYGYTF. The DNA of the CDR3 is TGTGCCAGTACCCTGGTGGGTTATGGCTACACCTTC.

The rearrangement links TRBV29-1 to TRBJ1-3; tentative D call: TRBD1 (6 bases). This CDR3 is built from 15 residues. CDR1 and CDR2 from the germline V gene are SQVTM and ANQGSEA. Between the trimmed V and J ends, which lost 5 bases and 0 bases, there was a span of 14 bases. The CDR3 protein is CSVKIRTASGNTIYF. The CDR3, as DNA: TGCAGCGTTAAGATTCGGACAGCCTCTGGAAACACCATATATTTT.

The gene calls are TRBV18 and TRBJ2-6; D might be TRBD1 (6 bases). Germline CDR1 reads KGHSH; CDR2 reads LQKENI. This CDR3 region has 18 residues. V was trimmed by 3 bases and J by 1 base, leaving 16 bases between them. This CDR3 reads CASSPETGPNSGANVLTF. DNA for the CDR3: TGTGCCAGCTCACCTGAGACAGGACCCAATTCTGGGGCCAACGTCCTGACTTTC.

The V and J genes are TRBV6-1 and TRBJ2-5; D is perhaps TRBD2 (5 bases). CDR3 size: 15 residues. The germline V gene has CDR1 MNHNS and CDR2 SASEGT. Trimming stripped 3 bases from V and 7 bases from J, with 18 bases between. The chain's CDR3 is CASSDRTLIGGTQYF. The CDR3, as DNA: TGTGCCAGCAGTGATAGGACTCTCATTGGTGGGACCCAGTACTTC.